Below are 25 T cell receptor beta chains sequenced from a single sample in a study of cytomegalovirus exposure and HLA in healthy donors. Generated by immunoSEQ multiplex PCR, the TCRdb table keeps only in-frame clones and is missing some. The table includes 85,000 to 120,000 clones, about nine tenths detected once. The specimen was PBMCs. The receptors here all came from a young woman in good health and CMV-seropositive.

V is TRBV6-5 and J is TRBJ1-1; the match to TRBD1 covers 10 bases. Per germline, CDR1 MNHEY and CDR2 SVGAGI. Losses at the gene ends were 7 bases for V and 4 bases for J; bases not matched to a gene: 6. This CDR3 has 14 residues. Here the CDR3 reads CASTPGTGATEAFF. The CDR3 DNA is TGTGCCAGCACTCCCGGGACAGGGGCCACTGAAGCTTTCTTT.

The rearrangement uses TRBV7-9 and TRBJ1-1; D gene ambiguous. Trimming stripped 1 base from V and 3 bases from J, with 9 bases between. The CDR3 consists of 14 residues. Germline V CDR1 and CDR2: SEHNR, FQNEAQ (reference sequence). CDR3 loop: CASSLGVGDTEAFF. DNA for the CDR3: TGTGCCAGCAGCTTAGGGGTCGGGGACACTGAAGCTTTCTTT.

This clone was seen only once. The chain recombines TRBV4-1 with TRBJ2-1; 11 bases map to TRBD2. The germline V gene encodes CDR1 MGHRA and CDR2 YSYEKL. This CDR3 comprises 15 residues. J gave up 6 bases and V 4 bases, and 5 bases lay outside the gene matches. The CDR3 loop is CASSPPLAGANEQFF. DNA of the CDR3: TGCGCCAGCAGCCCACCACTAGCGGGGGCCAATGAGCAGTTCTTC.

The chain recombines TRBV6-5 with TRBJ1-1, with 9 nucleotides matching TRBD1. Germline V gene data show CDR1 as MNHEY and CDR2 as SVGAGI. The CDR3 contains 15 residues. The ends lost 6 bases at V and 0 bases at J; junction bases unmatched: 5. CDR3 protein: CASSQGDRVNTEAFF. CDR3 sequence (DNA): TGTGCCAGCAGCCAGGGGGACAGGGTGAACACTGAAGCTTTCTTT.

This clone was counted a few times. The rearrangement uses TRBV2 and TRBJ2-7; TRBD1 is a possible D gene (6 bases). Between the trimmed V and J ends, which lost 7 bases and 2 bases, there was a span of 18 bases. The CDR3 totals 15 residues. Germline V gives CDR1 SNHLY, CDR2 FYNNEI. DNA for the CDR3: TGTGCCAGCACCGAGGGGGTGTTGGAAACCTACGAGCAGTACGTC. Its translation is CASTEGVLETYEQYV.

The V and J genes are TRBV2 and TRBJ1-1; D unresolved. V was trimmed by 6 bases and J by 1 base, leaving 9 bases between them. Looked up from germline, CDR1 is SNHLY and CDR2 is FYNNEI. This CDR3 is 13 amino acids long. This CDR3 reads CASSAGKNTEAFF. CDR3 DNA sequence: TGTGCCAGCAGCGCCGGGAAGAACACTGAAGCTTTCTTT.

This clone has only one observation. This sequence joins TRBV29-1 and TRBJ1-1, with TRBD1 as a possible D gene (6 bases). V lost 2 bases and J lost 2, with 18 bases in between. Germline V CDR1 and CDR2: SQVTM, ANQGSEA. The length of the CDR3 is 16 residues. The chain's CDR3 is CSVESLTGTPNTEAFF. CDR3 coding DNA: TGCAGCGTTGAAAGCTTAACTGGGACACCTAACACTGAAGCTTTCTTT.

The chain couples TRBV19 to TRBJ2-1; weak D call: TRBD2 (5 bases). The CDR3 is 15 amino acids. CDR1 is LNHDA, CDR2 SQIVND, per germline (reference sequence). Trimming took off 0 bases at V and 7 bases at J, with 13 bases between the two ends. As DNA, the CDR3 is TGTGCCAGTAGTATAGAGGTTGGAGGTAGTAATGAGCAGTTCTTC. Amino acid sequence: CASSIEVGGSNEQFF.

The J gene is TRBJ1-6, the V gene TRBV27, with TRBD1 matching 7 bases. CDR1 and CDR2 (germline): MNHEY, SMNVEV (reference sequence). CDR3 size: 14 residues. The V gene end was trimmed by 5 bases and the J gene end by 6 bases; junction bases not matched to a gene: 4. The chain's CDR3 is CASSIRDSNSPLHF. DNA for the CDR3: TGTGCCAGCAGTATAAGGGACAGTAATTCACCCCTCCACTTT.

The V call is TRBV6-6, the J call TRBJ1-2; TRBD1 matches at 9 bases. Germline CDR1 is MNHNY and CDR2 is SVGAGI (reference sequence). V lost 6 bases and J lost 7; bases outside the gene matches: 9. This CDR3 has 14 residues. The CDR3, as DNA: TGTGCCAGCAGGCGGACCGGGACAGGGTTTGGCTACACCTTC. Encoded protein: CASRRTGTGFGYTF.

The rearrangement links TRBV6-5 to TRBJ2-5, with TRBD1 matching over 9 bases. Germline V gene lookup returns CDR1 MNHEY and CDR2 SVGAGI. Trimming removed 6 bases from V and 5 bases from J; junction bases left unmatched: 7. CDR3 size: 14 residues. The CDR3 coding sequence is TGTGCCAGCAGCCGAGGGACAGGGAAGGAGACCCAGTACTTC. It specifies CASSRGTGKETQYF.

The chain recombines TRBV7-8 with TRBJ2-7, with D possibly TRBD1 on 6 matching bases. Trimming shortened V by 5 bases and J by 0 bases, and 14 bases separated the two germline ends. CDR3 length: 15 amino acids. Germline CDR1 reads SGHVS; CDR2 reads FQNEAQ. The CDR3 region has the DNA TGTGCCAGCAGCCCCCACCAGGGGCCCTCCTACGAGCAGTACTTC. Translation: CASSPHQGPSYEQYF. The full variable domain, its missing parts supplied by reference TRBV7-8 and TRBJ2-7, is GAGVSQSPRYKVAKRGQDVALRCDPISGHVSLFWYQQALGQGPEFLTYFQNEAQLDKSGLPSDRFFAERPEGSVSTLKIQRTQQEDSAVYLCASSPHQGPSYEQYFGPGTRLTVT.

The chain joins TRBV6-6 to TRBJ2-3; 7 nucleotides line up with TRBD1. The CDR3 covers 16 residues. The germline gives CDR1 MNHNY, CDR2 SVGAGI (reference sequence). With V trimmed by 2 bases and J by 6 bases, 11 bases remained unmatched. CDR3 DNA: TGTGCCAGCAGTTACGCGGCCAGACAGGGAGCGGATACGCAGTATTTT. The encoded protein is CASSYAARQGADTQYF.

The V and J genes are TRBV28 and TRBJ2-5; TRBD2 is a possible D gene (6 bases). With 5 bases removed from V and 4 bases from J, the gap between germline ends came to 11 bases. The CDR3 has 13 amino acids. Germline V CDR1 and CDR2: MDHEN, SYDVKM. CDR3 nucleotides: TGTGCCAGCAGTCAAACTAGCAGAGAGACCCAGTACTTC. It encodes CASSQTSRETQYF.

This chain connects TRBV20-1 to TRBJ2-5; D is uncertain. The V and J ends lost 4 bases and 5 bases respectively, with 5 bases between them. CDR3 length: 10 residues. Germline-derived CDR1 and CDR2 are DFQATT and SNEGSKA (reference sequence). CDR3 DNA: TGCAGTGCTAAACTCGAGACCCAGTACTTC. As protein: CSAKLETQYF.

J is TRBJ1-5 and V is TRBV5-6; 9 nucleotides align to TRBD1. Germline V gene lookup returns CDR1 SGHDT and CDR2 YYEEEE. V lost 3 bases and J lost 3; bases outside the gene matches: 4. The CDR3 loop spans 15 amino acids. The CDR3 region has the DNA TGTGCCAGCAGCTGGGGGACAGGGCCCAATCAGCCCCAGCATTTT. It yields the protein CASSWGTGPNQPQHF.

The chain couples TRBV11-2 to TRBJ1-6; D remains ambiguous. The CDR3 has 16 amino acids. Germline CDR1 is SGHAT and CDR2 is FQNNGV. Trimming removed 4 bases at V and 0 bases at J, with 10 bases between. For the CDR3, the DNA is TGTGCCAGCAGCTGGGCATTTAGCTCCTATAATTCACCCCTCCACTTT. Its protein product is CASSWAFSSYNSPLHF.

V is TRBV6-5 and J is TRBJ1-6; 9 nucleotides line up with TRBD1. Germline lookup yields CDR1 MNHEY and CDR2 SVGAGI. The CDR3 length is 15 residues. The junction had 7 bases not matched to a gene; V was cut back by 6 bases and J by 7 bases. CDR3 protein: CASRKQGARNSPLHF. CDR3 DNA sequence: TGTGCCAGCAGAAAACAGGGGGCGAGGAATTCACCCCTCCACTTT.

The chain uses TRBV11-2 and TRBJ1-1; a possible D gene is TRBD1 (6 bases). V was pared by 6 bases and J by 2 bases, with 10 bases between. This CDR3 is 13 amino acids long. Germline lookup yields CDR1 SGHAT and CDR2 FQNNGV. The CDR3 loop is CASRRTVNTEAFF. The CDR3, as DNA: TGTGCCAGCAGGCGGACAGTAAACACTGAAGCTTTCTTT. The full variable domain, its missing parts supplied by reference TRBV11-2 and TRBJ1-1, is EAGVAQSPRYKIIEKRQSVAFWCNPISGHATLYWYQQILGQGPKLLIQFQNNGVVDDSQLPKDRFSAERLKGVDSTLKIQPAKLEDSAVYLCASRRTVNTEAFFGQGTRLTVV.

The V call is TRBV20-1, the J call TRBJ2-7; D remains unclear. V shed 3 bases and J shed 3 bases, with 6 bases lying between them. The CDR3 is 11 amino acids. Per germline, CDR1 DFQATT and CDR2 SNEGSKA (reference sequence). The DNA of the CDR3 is TGCAGTGCTAGTTCAGACTACGAGCAGTACGTC. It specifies CSASSDYEQYV.

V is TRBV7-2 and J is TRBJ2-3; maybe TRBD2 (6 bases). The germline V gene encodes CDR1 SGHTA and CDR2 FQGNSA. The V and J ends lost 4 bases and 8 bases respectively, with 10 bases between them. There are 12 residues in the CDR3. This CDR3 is CASSSPGGTQYF. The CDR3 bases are TGTGCCAGCAGCTCTCCCGGGGGTACGCAGTATTTT.

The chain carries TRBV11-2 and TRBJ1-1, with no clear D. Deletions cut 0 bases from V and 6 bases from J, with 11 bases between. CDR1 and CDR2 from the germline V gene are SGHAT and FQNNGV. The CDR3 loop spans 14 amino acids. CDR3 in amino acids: CASSLDRTRAEAFF. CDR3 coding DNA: TGTGCCAGCAGCTTAGATCGTACCCGGGCTGAAGCTTTCTTT.

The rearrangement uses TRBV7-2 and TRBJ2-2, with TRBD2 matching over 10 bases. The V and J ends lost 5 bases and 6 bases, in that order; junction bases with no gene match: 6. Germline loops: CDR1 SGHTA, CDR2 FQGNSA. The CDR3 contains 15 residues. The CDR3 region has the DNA TGTGCCAGCAGCCTGGGGCTAGCGGGGGCCGGGGAGCTGTTTTTT. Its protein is CASSLGLAGAGELFF.

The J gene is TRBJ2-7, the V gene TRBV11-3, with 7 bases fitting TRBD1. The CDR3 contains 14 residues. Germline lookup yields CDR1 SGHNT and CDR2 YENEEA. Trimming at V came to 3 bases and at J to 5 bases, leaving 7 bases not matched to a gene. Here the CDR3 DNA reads TGTGCCAGCAGCTTGGGCAGGGGGAGCGACGAGCAGTACTTC. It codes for CASSLGRGSDEQYF.

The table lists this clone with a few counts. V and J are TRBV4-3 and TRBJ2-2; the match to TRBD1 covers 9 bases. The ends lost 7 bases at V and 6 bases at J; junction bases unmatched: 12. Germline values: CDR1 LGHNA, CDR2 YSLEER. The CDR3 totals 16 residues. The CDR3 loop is CASTNRGRCGSGELFF. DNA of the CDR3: TGCGCCAGCACTAACAGGGGGCGTTGTGGGTCCGGGGAGCTGTTTTTT.